This T cell receptor beta chain derives from a study of cytotoxic CD8 clonotypes in ibrutinib-treated CLL. Study at large: Approximately ten relapsed/refractory, over 14 treatment-naive; under 18 IGHV unmutated. Sequencing produced an average of around 250,000 productive templates and 85,000 to 100,000 productive rearrangements per sample. Points from the study as a whole: The public clonotypes identified were infrequent and showed contraction or stability on treatment.

V was clipped by 5 bases and J by 3 bases, with 10 bases between them. There are 14 residues in the CDR3. Germline lookup yields CDR1 SEHNR and CDR2 FQNEAQ (reference sequence). This clone occurred a few times. Its antigen is currently unknown. Assay used: immunoSEQ multiplex PCR; TCRdb lists only in-frame clones, some missing. The sample has some 16,000 clones; 65% to 70% are singletons. The chain links TRBV7-9 to TRBJ2-2, with no clear D. The sequence was collected from a human donor with chronic lymphocytic leukemia. The material was PBMCs, obtained before ibrutinib treatment. As DNA, the CDR3 is TGTGCCAGCAGCAGAGATGGTGACACCGGGGAGCTGTTTTTT. Amino acid sequence: CASSRDGDTGELFF.